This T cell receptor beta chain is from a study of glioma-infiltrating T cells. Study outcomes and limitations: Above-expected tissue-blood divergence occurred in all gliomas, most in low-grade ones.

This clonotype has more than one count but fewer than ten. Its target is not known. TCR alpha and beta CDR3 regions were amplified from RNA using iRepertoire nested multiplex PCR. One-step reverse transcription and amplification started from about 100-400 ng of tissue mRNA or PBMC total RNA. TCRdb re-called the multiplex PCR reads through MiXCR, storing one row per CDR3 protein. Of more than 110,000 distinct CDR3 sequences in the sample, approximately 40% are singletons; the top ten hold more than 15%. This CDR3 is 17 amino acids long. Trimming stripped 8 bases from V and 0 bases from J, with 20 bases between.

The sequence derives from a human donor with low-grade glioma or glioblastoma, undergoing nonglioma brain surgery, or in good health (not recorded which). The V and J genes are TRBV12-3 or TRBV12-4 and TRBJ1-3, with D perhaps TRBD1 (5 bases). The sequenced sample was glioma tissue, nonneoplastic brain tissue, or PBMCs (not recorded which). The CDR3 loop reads CASRLPTGANSGNTIYF. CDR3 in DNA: TGTGCCAGCCGTCTTCCTACCGGGGCGAACTCTGGAAACACCATATATTTT.